Below, 6 T cell receptor beta chains from the same sample are listed, as sequenced in a study of Ad26.COV2.S vaccination and SARS-CoV-2 variants. Only in-frame clones appear in the TCRdb table, and some are missing; sequencing was by immunoSEQ multiplex PCR. The sample has around 450,000 clones; around 89% are singletons. Treatment described: 15 to 20 received Ad26.COV2.S at low or high dose, single or two shots; 5 received placebo; per-sample allocation not given. Following the first vaccine or placebo injection, samples were taken on day 63. Sequencing was performed on peripheral blood, taken in a trial of Ad26.COV2.S vaccine versus placebo. These receptors all stem from a person between 18 and 59 years old who received the Ad26.COV2.S COVID-19 vaccine or a placebo.

This sequence joins TRBV6-6 and TRBJ1-1, with a weak D call TRBD1 (6 bases). CDR1 MNHNY and CDR2 SVGAGI come from the germline V gene (reference sequence). This CDR3 contains 13 residues. Trimming left V 2 bases short and J 11 bases short, with 15 bases between. The CDR3 sequence is CASSYRGAKGAFF. DNA for the CDR3: TGTGCCAGCAGTTACCGGGGGGCAAAGGGGGCTTTCTTT.

V usage is TRBV28 and J usage is TRBJ2-4; a weak D match, TRBD1 (6 bases). The V end was cut by 6 bases, the J end by 3 bases, with 18 bases between. This CDR3 has 16 residues. CDR1 is MDHEN and CDR2 is SYDVKM in the germline V gene. The CDR3 here is CASSSPGEGGKNIQYF. DNA for the CDR3: TGTGCCAGCAGCTCCCCCGGGGAAGGGGGCAAAAACATTCAGTACTTC. Full variable domain (missing parts from reference TRBV28 and TRBJ2-4): DVKVTQSSRYLVKRTGEKVFLECVQDMDHENMFWYRQDPGLGLRLIYFSYDVKMKEKGDIPEGYSVSREKKERFSLILESASTNQTSMYLCASSSPGEGGKNIQYFGAGTRLSVL.

The chain uses TRBV28 and TRBJ2-4; a weak D match, TRBD1 (7 bases). CDR3 length equals 14 residues. Trimming pared 6 bases from V and 13 bases from J, leaving 22 bases between. Germline V gene sequence: CDR1 MDHEN, CDR2 SYDVKM. CDR3 in DNA: TGTGCCAGCAGCCACTTGCCCAGCCAGGGGGGACAGTACTTC. It encodes CASSHLPSQGGQYF.

V usage is TRBV7-9 and J usage is TRBJ2-1, with D perhaps TRBD1 or TRBD2 (6 bases each). V gave up 4 bases and J gave up 4 bases, with 14 bases separating them. Germline assignment: CDR1 SEHNR and CDR2 FQNEAQ (reference sequence). The CDR3 runs to 15 residues. The CDR3 protein is CASSSTGALYNEQFF. The DNA for the CDR3 is TGTGCCAGCAGCTCTACGGGGGCCTTATACAATGAGCAGTTCTTC.

V is TRBV7-3 and J is TRBJ2-1; D unclear. V was cut by 0 bases and J by 6 bases, with 9 bases left in between. This CDR3 is 14 amino acids long. Germline loops: CDR1 SGHTA, CDR2 FQGTGA. For the CDR3, the DNA is TGTGCCAGCAGCTTAACGGGTGGGTCCAATGAGCAGTTCTTC. The encoded protein is CASSLTGGSNEQFF.

V and J are TRBV6-4 and TRBJ2-2; D is unresolved. Trimming removed 6 bases from V and 6 bases from J, with 8 bases in between. This CDR3 comprises 12 residues. CDR1 and CDR2 (germline): MRHNA, SNTAGT. The DNA of the CDR3 is TGTGCCAGCAGCAACTACCCCGGGGAGCTGTTTTTT. Protein sequence: CASSNYPGELFF.